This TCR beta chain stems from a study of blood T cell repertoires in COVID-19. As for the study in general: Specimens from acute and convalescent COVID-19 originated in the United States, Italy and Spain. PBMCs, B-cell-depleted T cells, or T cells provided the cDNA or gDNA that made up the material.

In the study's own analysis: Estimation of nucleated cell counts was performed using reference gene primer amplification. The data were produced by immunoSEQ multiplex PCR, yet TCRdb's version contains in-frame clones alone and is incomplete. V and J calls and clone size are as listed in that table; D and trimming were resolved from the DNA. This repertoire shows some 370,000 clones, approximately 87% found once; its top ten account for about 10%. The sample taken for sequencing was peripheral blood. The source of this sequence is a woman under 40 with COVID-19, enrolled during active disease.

The CDR3 sequence: CATGLAGVYEQYF. The DNA of the CDR3 is TGTGCCACTGGACTAGCGGGAGTATACGAGCAGTACTTC. V and J are TRBV24-1 and TRBJ2-7; TRBD2 matches at 13 bases. V trimming: 10 bases; J trimming: 4 bases; junction bases outside the gene matches: 3. CDR3 length: 13 residues. Germline CDR1 is KGHDR and CDR2 is SFDVKD.